This T cell receptor beta chain derives from a study of T cells expressing NK-cell markers. Study-wide context: Researchers got TCR beta repertoires out of sorted CD3+CD56+NKG2C+, CD3+CD56+NKG2C- and CD3+CD56-NKG2C+ T cells. There were seven HCMV-seropositive donors and one seronegative donor among the eight sequenced.

TCR beta libraries carry UMIs added by 5'RACE template switching. TCRdb re-called the 5' RACE reads, yielding one record per CDR3 amino acid sequence without DNA. Found here are some 460,000 distinct CDR3 sequences; the top ten clones hold 1.4%. Regarding this clonotype: The antigen is unknown.

Whole-study results and caveats: Several donors likewise had their CD3+CD56-NKG2C+ fraction led by these clonotypes.

Material: blood T cells: a sorted CD56 or NKG2C T cell subset, CD4+ or CD8+ T cells, or bulk PBMC T cells (not recorded which). This TCR derives from a woman between 45 and 60 years old in good health.

The CDR3 region is CASSLGLAGWEQETQYF. The chain combines TRBV5-1 with TRBJ2-5; with no DNA, the TCRdb D assignment of TRBD2 cannot be verified. The CDR3 contains 17 residues. CDR1 and CDR2 (germline): SGHRS, YFSETQ.